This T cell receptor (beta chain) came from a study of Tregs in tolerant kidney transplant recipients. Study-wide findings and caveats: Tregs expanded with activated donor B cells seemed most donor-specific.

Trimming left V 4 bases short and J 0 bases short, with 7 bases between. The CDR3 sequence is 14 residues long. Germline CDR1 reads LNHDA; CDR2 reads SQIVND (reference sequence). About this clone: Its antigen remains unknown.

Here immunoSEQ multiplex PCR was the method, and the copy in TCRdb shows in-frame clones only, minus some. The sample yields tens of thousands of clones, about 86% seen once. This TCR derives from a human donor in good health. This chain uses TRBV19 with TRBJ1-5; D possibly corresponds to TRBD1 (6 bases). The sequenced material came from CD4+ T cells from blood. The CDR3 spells CASSRTVSNQPQHF. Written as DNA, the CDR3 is TGTGCCAGTAGTAGGACAGTTAGCAATCAGCCCCAGCATTTT. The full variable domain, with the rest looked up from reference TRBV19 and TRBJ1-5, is DGGITQSPKYLFRKEGQNVTLSCEQNLNHDAMYWYRQDPGQGLRLIYYSQIVNDFQKGDIAEGYSVSREKKESFPLTVTSAQKNPTAFYLCASSRTVSNQPQHFGDGTRLSIL.